These T cell receptor beta chains were read from a single sample in a study of identical twins. TCRdb redid the calling of the 5' RACE reads with MiXCR, one entry per CDR3 protein. The sample gives 250,000 or so distinct CDR3 sequences, 7% of which show up once; roughly 3.6% is in the top ten. These data also formed part of another study, on yellow fever vaccine responses in identical twins.

The sequenced sample was memory (CD45RO+) T cells sorted from blood. Receptors originate from a woman in her late teens or twenties in good health. Both conserved end residues are part of each CDR3. D genes are given only for firm matches. The listing skips clone size in some rows; elsewhere it reads once, few, many or a size class.

cdr3_length	j_call	d_call	v_call	clone_size	cdr3_nt	cdr3_aa
18	TRBJ2-4	TRBD1	TRBV28	-	TGTGCCAGCAGTTCATATTTAATAGGGGGCCGGGGCACAAACATTCAGTACTTC	CASSSYLIGGRGTNIQYF
15	TRBJ2-5	-	TRBV2	many	TGTGCCAGCACAACCCAGGGGACAACTTTTGTGACCCAGTACTTC	CASTTQGTTFVTQYF
16	TRBJ2-6	-	TRBV24-1	many	TGTGCCACCAGTGATTTACAGGGATCTGGGGCCAACGTCCTGACTTTC	CATSDLQGSGANVLTF
13	TRBJ2-7	-	TRBV27	few	TGTGCCAGCAGTTTTGGAGGCTCCTACGAGCAGTACTTC	CASSFGGSYEQYF
16	TRBJ1-1	-	TRBV7-9	many	TGTGCCAGCACACTACAAGGTGGGGCAGGGTCCACTGAAGCTTTCTTT	CASTLQGGAGSTEAFF
15	TRBJ2-2	TRBD1	TRBV28	-	TGTGCCAGCCCCCGGCAAGGGGGCCGTACCGGGGAGCTGTTTTTT	CASPRQGGRTGELFF
14	TRBJ1-6	TRBD1	TRBV6-1	many	TGTGCCAGCAGTCGGGACAGCTTCAATTCACCCCTCCACTTT	CASSRDSFNSPLHF
14	TRBJ2-3	-	TRBV5-1	few	TGCGCCAGCAGCATCGGGTCATTCACAGATACGCAGTATTTT	CASSIGSFTDTQYF
17	TRBJ2-1	-	TRBV20-1	few	TGCAGTGCTAGACCGCCGGGGACTGGGCGGGGTTACAATGAGCAGTTCTTC	CSARPPGTGRGYNEQFF
17	TRBJ2-1	-	TRBV28	few	TGTGCCAGCAGAACAACCCCCGGAGGGAGGCGGCGCGATGAGCAGTTCTTC	CASRTTPGGRRRDEQFF
14	TRBJ2-5	-	TRBV24-1	few	TGTGCCACCAGTGATAACAACGTCGAGGAGACCCAGTACTTC	CATSDNNVEETQYF
16	TRBJ2-5	TRBD1	TRBV11-2	many	TGTGCCAGCAGCTTAGATTTTGACAGGGGGGAAGAGACCCAGTACTTC	CASSLDFDRGEETQYF
13	TRBJ2-2	-	TRBV5-6	many	TGCGCCAGCAGCCCGGACCGCACTGGGGAGCTGTTTTTT	CASSPDRTGELFF
12	TRBJ1-6	-	TRBV12-3/TRBV12-4	many	TGTGCCAGCAGCGAGAGAGTGTCACCCCTCCACTTT	CASSERVSPLHF
15	TRBJ2-1	-	TRBV29-1	few	TGCAGCGTTCCAACGGTCAGCGGCTACTACAATGAGCAGTTCTTC	CSVPTVSGYYNEQFF
15	TRBJ2-2	TRBD2	TRBV14	many	TGTGCCAGCAGCCTCGGGGGGGCAAAGTCCGGGGAGCTGTTTTTT	CASSLGGAKSGELFF
15	TRBJ2-1	-	TRBV7-3	-	TGTGCCAGCAGCTTACGTCCTGACTCACTCAATGAGCAGTTCTTC	CASSLRPDSLNEQFF
13	TRBJ2-7	TRBD2	TRBV2	many	TGTGCCAGTAGCGGGGCCACTCCCTACGAGCAGTACTTC	CASSGATPYEQYF
16	TRBJ1-6	-	TRBV20-1	-	TGCAGTGCTAGAGATTCGAGACTCAGGGGAGGTTCACCCCTCCACTTT	CSARDSRLRGGSPLHF
16	TRBJ1-1	-	TRBV15	few	TGTGCCACCAGCACGGGCAGAGGGGGGTTTGGCACTGAAGCTTTCTTT	CATSTGRGGFGTEAFF
16	TRBJ2-3	TRBD2	TRBV7-2	few	TGTGCCAGCAGCTGGACTAGCGGGGGTCGCACAGATACGCAGTATTTT	CASSWTSGGRTDTQYF
19	TRBJ2-1	TRBD2	TRBV29-1	-	TGCAGCGCCCTGAAAGGGACTAGCGGGAGCTGGAGCTCCTACAATGAGCAGTTCTTC	CSALKGTSGSWSSYNEQFF
13	TRBJ1-2	TRBD1	TRBV12-3/TRBV12-4	-	TGTGCCAGCAGTCGACAGGGGCAGGATGGCTACACCTTC	CASSRQGQDGYTF
15	TRBJ2-3	TRBD2	TRBV12-3/TRBV12-4	few	TGTGCCAGCACCACCCGACTAGCGGGAGGGTATACGCAGTATTTT	CASTTRLAGGYTQYF
15	TRBJ1-1	TRBD1	TRBV5-5	-	TGTGCCAGCAGCTTGTCCGGGACAGGGGACACTGAAGCTTTCTTT	CASSLSGTGDTEAFF
16	TRBJ2-2	TRBD2	TRBV5-1	many	TGCGCCAGCAGCCCCCTCGGGAGGTCGAACACCGGGGAGCTGTTTTTT	CASSPLGRSNTGELFF
16	TRBJ2-5	TRBD1	TRBV6-2/TRBV6-3	many	TGTGCCAGCAGCTCAAGACAAGTAGGACAGGGTCAGACCCAGTACTTC	CASSSRQVGQGQTQYF
11	TRBJ2-5	TRBD1	TRBV29-1	-	TGCAGCGTCAACAGGGGAGAGACCCAGTACTTC	CSVNRGETQYF
14	TRBJ2-2	TRBD2	TRBV20-1	few	TGCAGTGCTAGAGGCGGGGGGTGGACCGGGGAGCTGTTTTTT	CSARGGGWTGELFF
14	TRBJ1-6	-	TRBV7-9	-	TGTGCCAGCAGCTCCGGGACGTCGCGTTCACCCCTCCACTTT	CASSSGTSRSPLHF
15	TRBJ2-3	-	TRBV24-1	few	TGTGCCACCAGTGACCGGGGCAGTAGCACAGATACGCAGTATTTT	CATSDRGSSTDTQYF
11	TRBJ1-1	-	TRBV12-3/TRBV12-4	many	TGTGCCAGCAGCACGGACAGTGAAGCTTTCTTT	CASSTDSEAFF
16	TRBJ2-1	TRBD1	TRBV3-1	-	TGTGCCAGCAGCCAAGGAATTCAGGGGGCAGAAAATGAGCAGTTCTTC	CASSQGIQGAENEQFF
17	TRBJ1-5	TRBD1	TRBV15	-	TGTGCCACCAGCAGAGTAGGGACAGGGGAAGGCAATCAGCCCCAGCATTTT	CATSRVGTGEGNQPQHF
12	TRBJ1-5	-	TRBV7-9	many	TGTGCCAGCAGCTTAGTTAATCAGCCCCAGCATTTT	CASSLVNQPQHF
20	TRBJ2-1	TRBD2	TRBV5-1	many	TGCGCCAGCAGCTTGGGGGTAGGGGGACTAGCCCCGAGCTCCTACAATGAGCAGTTCTTC	CASSLGVGGLAPSSYNEQFF
14	TRBJ2-1	TRBD1	TRBV12-3/TRBV12-4	many	TGTGCCAGCAGTTTGAGACAGGGGTACAATGAGCAGTTCTTC	CASSLRQGYNEQFF
12	TRBJ2-3	-	TRBV28	many	TGTGCCAGCAGTTTTCAGACAGATACGCAGTATTTT	CASSFQTDTQYF
16	TRBJ2-4	TRBD2	TRBV27	many	TGTGCCAGCAGCCCGGGGGGGCAATTAACCAAAAACATTCAGTACTTC	CASSPGGQLTKNIQYF
13	TRBJ2-7	-	TRBV12-3/TRBV12-4	many	TGTGCCAGCAGTCCCACCGGGGCCTACGAGCAGTACTTC	CASSPTGAYEQYF
19	TRBJ2-4	TRBD1	TRBV29-1	many	TGCAGCGTTCAGGGGGTTTTTGAAGAAGCAAACCTAGCCAAAAACATTCAGTACTTC	CSVQGVFEEANLAKNIQYF
12	TRBJ2-1	TRBD2	TRBV2	-	TGTGCCAGCAGTCAACGGGGGGATGAGCAGTTCTTC	CASSQRGDEQFF
15	TRBJ2-7	TRBD1	TRBV5-1	many	TGCGCCAGCAGCCCCGGGACAGCTTTAGCCTACGAGCAGTACTTC	CASSPGTALAYEQYF
13	TRBJ2-1	-	TRBV4-1	-	TGCGCCAGCAGCCAAGTAGGGGTGGATGAGCAGTTCTTC	CASSQVGVDEQFF
15	TRBJ2-5	-	TRBV14	many	TGTGCCAGCAGCCTATTTTCAGGGATCCAAGAGACCCAGTACTTC	CASSLFSGIQETQYF
12	TRBJ1-1	-	TRBV3-1	many	TGTGCCAGCAGCCAAGCGGGCACTGAAGCTTTCTTT	CASSQAGTEAFF
15	TRBJ2-1	TRBD2	TRBV27	-	TGTGCCAGCAGTTTCAGCGGGGGGGCGGTCAATGAGCAGTTCTTC	CASSFSGGAVNEQFF
15	TRBJ2-7	-	TRBV21-1	-	TGTGCCAGCAGCCCTGGGAGGAGCGTTGTCTACGAGCAGTACTTC	CASSPGRSVVYEQYF